This is a list of T cell receptor beta chains from one sample in a study of beta chain features in type 1 diabetes. Profiled with immunoSEQ multiplex PCR; TCRdb holds only in-frame clones, not every one. The table has more than 140,000 clones, about 9.7% seen once; the top ten hold less than 0.85%. The sequenced material came from central memory CD4+ T cells from blood. These receptors were taken from a woman aged 40 to 49 in good health. The CDR3 runs from the conserved cysteine through the conserved F or W. The order of the fields is D gene, V gene, J gene, clone size, CDR3 length, CDR3 DNA, CDR3 protein. The D gene is left open where the match is weak. Rows may omit the clone size; those that give it use once, few, many or a size class.

>TRBD1|TRBV9|TRBJ2-7|few|14
TGTGCCAGCAGCGCCTTGGGACAGGGAAACGAGCAGTACTTC
CASSALGQGNEQYF
>.|TRBV5-1|TRBJ1-2|few|16
TGCGCCAGCAGCTTGGCATATCCGGGATCTAAATATGGCTACACCTTC
CASSLAYPGSKYGYTF
>.|TRBV5-1|TRBJ2-1|.|15
TGCGCCAGCCAACCGACAGGTCTCGCTGTTAATGAGCAGTTCTTC
CASQPTGLAVNEQFF
>.|TRBV5-1|TRBJ2-2|few|15
TGCGCCAGCAGCTATTCAAGCGCGAACACCGGGGAGCTGTTTTTT
CASSYSSANTGELFF
>.|TRBV6-5|TRBJ1-5|.|11
TGTGCCAGCGGGGGGGGAGGTGACCAGCATTTT
CASGGGGDQHF
>TRBD2|TRBV5-1|TRBJ2-3|.|16
TGCGCCAGCAGCGCATGGGGCGGGGGATCCACAGATACGCAGTATTTT
CASSAWGGGSTDTQYF
>TRBD1|TRBV6-5|TRBJ1-2|.|15
TGTGCCAGCATTGGCAGGGGGCTCTCTTGGTATGGCTACACCTTC
CASIGRGLSWYGYTF
>TRBD1|TRBV4-1|TRBJ1-6|few|16
TGCGCCAGCAGCCAAGATCTTCTAGGGGGCAGTTCACCCCTCCACTTT
CASSQDLLGGSSPLHF
>.|TRBV29-1|TRBJ2-5|many|11
TGCAGCGTTGATACAGTCGAGACCCAGTACTTC
CSVDTVETQYF
>TRBD1|TRBV13|TRBJ1-1|few|16
TGTGCCAGCAGCGCCCGACAGGGGGCTGGGAACACTGAAGCTTTCTTT
CASSARQGAGNTEAFF
>TRBD2|TRBV7-2|TRBJ2-3|.|17
TGTGCCAGCAGCTTAGTGGCTAGCGGGCCTCGCACAGATACGCAGTATTTT
CASSLVASGPRTDTQYF
>TRBD2|TRBV18|TRBJ2-1|.|16
TGTGCCAGCTCACCTAACCCGAGCGGGGGGCGGAATGAGCAGTTCTTC
CASSPNPSGGRNEQFF
>.|TRBV9|TRBJ1-2|few|14
TGTGCCAGCAGCCGGGAGATGGGTAACTATGGCTACACCTTC
CASSREMGNYGYTF
>.|TRBV10-1|TRBJ2-3|many|15
TGCGCCAGCAGTGTCGGCGGGGGCCTGATGGATACGCAGTATTTT
CASSVGGGLMDTQYF
>.|TRBV6-4|TRBJ2-1|few|13
TGTGCCAGCAGCGAGACAGTTAACAATGAGCAGTTCTTC
CASSETVNNEQFF
>TRBD1|TRBV5-1|TRBJ2-5|few|14
TGCGCCAGCAGCTTCGCAGGGGGCCTGGAGACCCAGTACTTC
CASSFAGGLETQYF
>.|TRBV10-3|TRBJ2-5|few|13
TGTGCCATCAGCCGAGGGTTCCAAGAGACCCAGTACTTC
CAISRGFQETQYF
>TRBD1|TRBV11-3|TRBJ2-7|.|14
TGTGCCAGCAGCTTAGAAGGACAGGGCTACGAGCAGTACTTC
CASSLEGQGYEQYF
>.|TRBV2|TRBJ1-1|few|14
TGTGCCAGCACCACCCAGGGGACCGACACTGAAGCTTTCTTT
CASTTQGTDTEAFF
>.|TRBV5-4|TRBJ2-4|.|15
TGTGCCAGCAGCTTAGCGGCGTTGGGAGAAAACATTCAGTACTTC
CASSLAALGENIQYF